This TCR beta chain was observed in a study of PD-1 blockade in classical Hodgkin lymphoma (dated by TCRdb to 2018 to 2020). Regarding the research as a whole: Nivolumab dosing was 3 mg/kg intravenously every 2 weeks, continuing until either disease progression or unacceptable toxicity. A peripheral blood immune signature of response to PD-1 blockade in classical Hodgkin lymphoma was defined using TCR beta sequencing and CyTOF.

The CDR3 has 11 amino acids, counting the end cysteine and phenylalanine. The DNA shown is the 33-base CDR3, in frame from base 1. The junction shows trimming of 6 bases on V and 4 bases on J, plus 6 bases between the germline ends. Based on the germline V gene, the CDR1 and CDR2 sequences are SNHLY and FYNNEI. In the paper's terms, the time point label means: cycle 1 day 1 (C1D1), immediately before nivolumab initiation. Relapse after autologous stem cell transplantation had occurred in all trial patients, and cohorts A, B and C were distinguished by prior brentuximab vedotin exposure. The trial cohort was composed of about 58 patients with relapsed/refractory classical Hodgkin lymphoma, for whom complete response, partial response or progressive disease was recorded as best overall response. In the multi-cohort phase II CheckMate 205 trial, trial patients received single-agent nivolumab. An independent review committee assessed best overall response by applying the 2007 International Working Group response criteria. PBMCs from the trial were collected at three points: immediately before nivolumab initiation (C1D1), and during therapy at cycle 2 day 1 and cycle 4 day 1. Peripheral blood was collected in 8 mL Vacutainer Cell Preparation Tubes, from which PBMCs were isolated by centrifugation and then cryopreserved.

This clone was observed a single time. This receptor's antigen is unknown. Base-call qualities are not available, and no considerably larger clone is one nucleotide away. Genomic DNA was extracted with the Qiagen DNeasy kit from unsorted PBMCs and from negatively selected CD4+ and CD8+ fractions. Amplification of TCR beta CDR3 regions was done by immunoSEQ multiplex PCR with primers that anneal to V and J segments. A synthetic immune receptor repertoire was used to minimize amplification bias, and any residual bias was removed computationally once sequencing was done. As for how the authors treated the data: Repertoire diversity was quantified as the Shannon entropy index using custom Python scripts. Unsorted, CD4+ and CD8+ repertoires were examined separately, except in combined analyses, for which CD4+ and CD8+ sequences were merged in silico. Clonal expansion was defined as a frequency increase of at least 2-fold after treatment compared with C1D1, and clones undetected at baseline were assigned a pseudocount of 0.5. Clones with 0 or 1 copy at C1D1 were classified as singleton clones, and clones with 2 or more copies were classified as non-singleton clones. By matching protein sequences in sorted samples from the same patient, clones expanded in unsorted samples were annotated as CD4+, CD8+ or unknown. Wilcoxon tests were applied to paired samples to test diversity changes from C1D1 to C4D1. TCRdb limited this immuneACCESS table to in-frame rearrangements with V and J called. A share of clones is missing; checked studies link under half to unresolved V genes, and the rest is unexplained. V and J calls and clone size come straight from that table; D and trimming were deduced from the DNA. The sample profile shows some 39,000 clones; about nine tenths of them were found once. Roughly 9.7% of the sample is held by the ten biggest clonotypes.

What the study reported, not specific to this receptor: Diversity was lower in patients who began nivolumab less than 1 year after ASCT, so these patients were left out of later analyses to avoid confounding by immune reconstitution. By C4D1, a significant rise was seen in CD4+ TCR diversity but not in CD8+ TCR diversity (p=0.0027 vs p=0.16), and the rise was most apparent among complete responders (p=0.02). The study covered only a single clinical trial cohort, and the causes of the repertoire differences, possibly disease activity or prior therapy, were still not defined. Baseline diversity similar to that of newly diagnosed patients was observed in trial patients achieving complete response, whereas significantly lower diversity was observed in partial responders and progressors. Baseline TCR diversity was reported to be lower in newly diagnosed patients than in healthy donors, and even lower in relapsed/refractory patients.

The sequencing used peripheral blood mononuclear cells (PBMCs), collected at baseline. The rearrangement combines TRBV2 with TRBJ1-1; the D gene remains uncertain. The receptor was derived from a human donor with classical Hodgkin lymphoma. The nucleotide sequence reads as follows: TGTGCCAGCAGGGAGAGCACTGAAGCTTTCTTT. This codes for CASRESTEAFF.